This T cell receptor beta chain was captured in a study of blood T cell repertoires in COVID-19. Study background: Sites in the United States, Italy and Spain provided acute and convalescent COVID-19 samples. Sources were T cells, B-cell-depleted T cells, or PBMCs; the material itself was cDNA or gDNA.

Trimming cost V 5 bases and J 5 bases, with 10 bases left between them. The CDR3 length is 13 residues. CDR1 is SEHNR and CDR2 is FQNEAQ in the germline V gene (reference sequence). The table came from immunoSEQ multiplex PCR; TCRdb's copy has only in-frame clones and leaves some out. The sample lists about 400,000 clones, roughly 90% occurring once. Membership in each cohort depended on participant-reported clinical history. This chain connects TRBV7-9 to TRBJ1-5, with D hard to call. The receptor comes from a woman aged 35 to 49 with acute COVID-19. The sample was PBMCs or T cells enriched from blood (not recorded which). DNA of the CDR3: TGTGCCAGCAGCCCCCTTAGTCATCAGCCCCAGCATTTT. Translating gives CASSPLSHQPQHF. The whole variable domain, remainder taken from reference TRBV7-9 and TRBJ1-5, is DTGVSQNPRHKITKRGQNVTFRCDPISEHNRLYWYRQTLGQGPEFLTYFQNEAQLEKSRLLSDRFSAERPKGSFSTLEIQRTEQGDSAMYLCASSPLSHQPQHFGDGTRLSIL.